This is a list of T cell receptor beta chains from one sample in a study of blood T cell repertoires in COVID-19. Profiled with immunoSEQ multiplex PCR; TCRdb holds only in-frame clones, not every one. The data hold 250,000 to 300,000 clones, with approximately 85% observed a single time. Sequencing was done on a sample of PBMCs or T cells enriched from blood (not recorded which). Source of these receptors: a woman aged 50 to 65 who had recovered from COVID-19. CDR3s include the opening cysteine and the closing phenylalanine or tryptophan. Fields, in order: clone size, J gene, D gene, V gene, CDR3 protein, CDR3 DNA. A D gene is named only where the DNA matches it firmly. A clone size is listed for some rows: how often the clone was seen (once, few, many), or a class if it is expanded.

clone size: -
J gene: TRBJ2-7
D gene: TRBD2
V gene: TRBV29-1
CDR3 protein: CSVEKLREGTYEQYF
CDR3 DNA: TGCAGCGTTGAAAAATTGCGGGAGGGGACCTACGAGCAGTACTTC

clone size: -
J gene: TRBJ2-7
D gene: -
V gene: TRBV6-5
CDR3 protein: CASSPTDSYEQYF
CDR3 DNA: TGTGCCAGCAGTCCGACAGATTCCTACGAGCAGTACTTC

clone size: few
J gene: TRBJ2-6
D gene: TRBD1
V gene: TRBV18
CDR3 protein: CASSPRGTGESGANVLTF
CDR3 DNA: TGTGCCAGCTCACCACGAGGGACAGGGGAATCTGGGGCCAACGTCCTGACTTTC

clone size: -
J gene: TRBJ2-1
D gene: TRBD2
V gene: TRBV3-1/TRBV3-2
CDR3 protein: CASSGLAGNEQFF
CDR3 DNA: TGTGCCAGCAGCGGACTAGCGGGCAATGAGCAGTTCTTC

clone size: -
J gene: TRBJ1-6
D gene: TRBD1
V gene: TRBV5-1
CDR3 protein: CASSRTGLANSPLHF
CDR3 DNA: TGCGCCAGCAGCCGGACAGGGCTGGCCAATTCACCCCTCCACTTT

clone size: -
J gene: TRBJ1-5
D gene: -
V gene: TRBV29-1
CDR3 protein: CSAAGTSLGPQHF
CDR3 DNA: TGCAGCGCCGCAGGTACCAGCCTTGGGCCCCAGCATTTT

clone size: few
J gene: TRBJ1-5
D gene: -
V gene: TRBV1
CDR3 protein: CTSSEGQRAHF
CDR3 DNA: TGCACCAGCAGCGAGGGACAGAGGGCTCATTTT

clone size: -
J gene: TRBJ1-6
D gene: -
V gene: TRBV27
CDR3 protein: CASSLVQGVFSYNSPLHF
CDR3 DNA: TGTGCCAGCAGTTTAGTACAAGGGGTATTTTCCTATAATTCACCCCTCCACTTT

clone size: -
J gene: TRBJ1-1
D gene: -
V gene: TRBV20-1
CDR3 protein: CSASSGQLMNTEAFF
CDR3 DNA: TGCAGTGCTAGTTCCGGACAGCTTATGAACACTGAAGCTTTCTTT

clone size: -
J gene: TRBJ2-1
D gene: TRBD2
V gene: TRBV18
CDR3 protein: CASSPKGRQGTSANEQFF
CDR3 DNA: TGTGCCAGCTCACCAAAGGGGAGACAGGGGACTAGCGCCAATGAGCAGTTCTTC

clone size: -
J gene: TRBJ1-4
D gene: -
V gene: TRBV7-2
CDR3 protein: CASSLVFSTTNEKLFF
CDR3 DNA: TGTGCCAGCAGCTTAGTGTTTTCTACAACTAATGAAAAACTGTTTTTT

clone size: -
J gene: TRBJ2-1
D gene: TRBD1
V gene: TRBV5-1
CDR3 protein: CASSQQGAGMNEQFF
CDR3 DNA: TGCGCCAGCAGCCAGCAGGGGGCGGGTATGAATGAGCAGTTCTTC

clone size: -
J gene: TRBJ1-1
D gene: TRBD1
V gene: TRBV7-2
CDR3 protein: CASSIRTGNTEAFF
CDR3 DNA: TGTGCCAGCAGCATAAGGACAGGGAACACTGAAGCTTTCTTT

clone size: -
J gene: TRBJ1-1
D gene: -
V gene: TRBV10-3
CDR3 protein: CAISESGVYSPEAFF
CDR3 DNA: TGTGCCATCAGTGAGTCCGGGGTGTACAGCCCTGAAGCTTTCTTT

clone size: -
J gene: TRBJ1-4
D gene: -
V gene: TRBV7-9
CDR3 protein: CASSLSGAEKLFF
CDR3 DNA: TGTGCCAGCAGCTTATCAGGGGCCGAAAAACTGTTTTTT

clone size: -
J gene: TRBJ2-7
D gene: -
V gene: TRBV7-9
CDR3 protein: CASSSSPEQYF
CDR3 DNA: TGTGCCAGCAGCTCCTCTCCCGAGCAGTACTTC

clone size: -
J gene: TRBJ1-4
D gene: -
V gene: TRBV5-1
CDR3 protein: CASSLNTGFEKLFF
CDR3 DNA: TGCGCCAGCAGCTTGAATACAGGGTTTGAAAAACTGTTTTTT

clone size: -
J gene: TRBJ2-3
D gene: -
V gene: TRBV2
CDR3 protein: CASSEERVPDTQYF
CDR3 DNA: TGTGCCAGCAGTGAAGAGCGGGTCCCAGATACGCAGTATTTT

clone size: -
J gene: TRBJ1-2
D gene: -
V gene: TRBV10-2
CDR3 protein: CASSEPRKESLVPEGYTF
CDR3 DNA: TGCGCCAGCAGTGAGCCCCGGAAGGAGTCCTTGGTTCCCGAGGGCTACACCTTC

clone size: -
J gene: TRBJ2-2
D gene: -
V gene: TRBV24-1
CDR3 protein: CATEKSGNGELFF
CDR3 DNA: TGTGCCACCGAGAAGTCCGGGAACGGGGAGCTGTTTTTT

clone size: -
J gene: TRBJ2-1
D gene: -
V gene: TRBV5-1
CDR3 protein: CASRVQGPSYNEQFF
CDR3 DNA: TGCGCCAGCAGGGTACAGGGACCCTCCTACAATGAGCAGTTCTTC

clone size: -
J gene: TRBJ2-2
D gene: TRBD1
V gene: TRBV24-1
CDR3 protein: CATSEKQGMAGELFF
CDR3 DNA: TGTGCCACCAGTGAGAAACAGGGGATGGCCGGGGAGCTGTTTTTT

clone size: -
J gene: TRBJ2-1
D gene: -
V gene: TRBV9
CDR3 protein: CASSVVRGEQFF
CDR3 DNA: TGTGCCAGCAGCGTAGTCCGAGGTGAGCAGTTCTTC

clone size: once
J gene: TRBJ2-7
D gene: -
V gene: TRBV4-1
CDR3 protein: CASSQDPSGEQYF
CDR3 DNA: TGCGCCAGCAGCCAAGATCCCAGTGGCGAGCAGTACTTC

clone size: -
J gene: TRBJ1-1
D gene: -
V gene: TRBV28
CDR3 protein: CASSLGNTEAFF
CDR3 DNA: TGTGCCAGCAGTTTGGGCAACACTGAAGCTTTCTTT

clone size: -
J gene: TRBJ2-7
D gene: TRBD2
V gene: TRBV10-1
CDR3 protein: CASSGTSGPTYEQYF
CDR3 DNA: TGCGCCAGCAGTGGGACTAGCGGGCCCACCTACGAGCAGTACTTC

clone size: -
J gene: TRBJ1-3
D gene: TRBD1
V gene: TRBV7-8
CDR3 protein: CASSLGQGASGNTIYF
CDR3 DNA: TGTGCCAGCAGCTTGGGACAGGGGGCTTCTGGAAACACCATATATTTT

clone size: -
J gene: TRBJ2-7
D gene: TRBD1
V gene: TRBV7-9
CDR3 protein: CASSFGAGGTYEQYF
CDR3 DNA: TGTGCCAGCAGCTTCGGGGCAGGGGGCACCTACGAGCAGTACTTC

clone size: -
J gene: TRBJ1-4
D gene: -
V gene: TRBV11-2
CDR3 protein: CASSSAGPGYGKLFF
CDR3 DNA: TGTGCCAGCAGCTCCGCAGGGCCCGGATACGGAAAACTGTTTTTT

clone size: -
J gene: TRBJ1-3
D gene: -
V gene: TRBV7-8
CDR3 protein: CASSLDPSSGNTIYF
CDR3 DNA: TGTGCCAGCAGCTTAGATCCGAGCTCTGGAAACACCATATATTTT

clone size: -
J gene: TRBJ2-7
D gene: -
V gene: TRBV6-5
CDR3 protein: CASSYSGPYEQYF
CDR3 DNA: TGTGCCAGCAGTTACTCGGGGCCATACGAGCAGTACTTC

clone size: once
J gene: TRBJ1-5
D gene: -
V gene: TRBV6-5
CDR3 protein: CASSYSRSQGSQPQHF
CDR3 DNA: TGTGCCAGCAGTTACTCACGGAGTCAGGGCAGTCAGCCCCAGCATTTT

clone size: -
J gene: TRBJ1-1
D gene: -
V gene: TRBV4-1
CDR3 protein: CASSQVEDFEAFF
CDR3 DNA: TGCGCCAGCAGCCAAGTGGAGGATTTCGAAGCTTTCTTT

clone size: -
J gene: TRBJ1-2
D gene: -
V gene: TRBV6-5
CDR3 protein: CASSLAQLGGYTF
CDR3 DNA: TGTGCCAGCAGTTTGGCCCAACTAGGAGGCTACACCTTC

clone size: -
J gene: TRBJ1-4
D gene: TRBD1
V gene: TRBV27
CDR3 protein: CASSPRTGVEKLFF
CDR3 DNA: TGTGCCAGCAGTCCTCGGACAGGAGTCGAAAAACTGTTTTTT

clone size: -
J gene: TRBJ2-4
D gene: -
V gene: TRBV29-1
CDR3 protein: CSVEDSENIQYF
CDR3 DNA: TGCAGCGTTGAGGACAGCGAAAACATTCAGTACTTC

clone size: -
J gene: TRBJ2-3
D gene: TRBD2
V gene: TRBV29-1
CDR3 protein: CSAGAGGPYTQYF
CDR3 DNA: TGCAGCGCGGGAGCGGGAGGGCCATATACGCAGTATTTT

clone size: few
J gene: TRBJ2-1
D gene: TRBD2
V gene: TRBV5-5
CDR3 protein: CASTIGLGIYNEQFF
CDR3 DNA: TGTGCCAGCACCATTGGACTAGGGATCTACAATGAGCAGTTCTTC

clone size: -
J gene: TRBJ2-1
D gene: TRBD2
V gene: TRBV11-3
CDR3 protein: CASSLTSVYNEQFF
CDR3 DNA: TGTGCCAGCAGCTTAACTAGCGTCTACAATGAGCAGTTCTTC

clone size: -
J gene: TRBJ1-1
D gene: -
V gene: TRBV27
CDR3 protein: CASRHQRGMGVNTEAFF
CDR3 DNA: TGTGCCAGCAGACACCAAAGGGGGATGGGGGTGAACACTGAAGCTTTCTTT

clone size: -
J gene: TRBJ2-5
D gene: TRBD1
V gene: TRBV6-1
CDR3 protein: CASSEGHRGKETQYF
CDR3 DNA: TGTGCCAGCAGTGAAGGCCACAGGGGAAAAGAGACCCAGTACTTC

clone size: -
J gene: TRBJ1-1
D gene: -
V gene: TRBV6-9
CDR3 protein: CASSYSGQMNTEAFF
CDR3 DNA: TGTGCCAGCAGTTATTCCGGACAGATGAACACTGAAGCTTTCTTT

clone size: few
J gene: TRBJ1-2
D gene: TRBD1
V gene: TRBV5-5
CDR3 protein: CASSLRGQNNYGYTF
CDR3 DNA: TGTGCCAGCAGCTTGAGGGGACAGAATAACTATGGCTACACCTTC

clone size: -
J gene: TRBJ2-7
D gene: TRBD1
V gene: TRBV9
CDR3 protein: CASSFGQGAVEQYF
CDR3 DNA: TGTGCCAGCAGCTTCGGACAGGGGGCAGTCGAGCAGTACTTC

clone size: -
J gene: TRBJ1-2
D gene: TRBD1
V gene: TRBV10-3
CDR3 protein: CATLQGLPYGYTF
CDR3 DNA: TGTGCCACGTTACAGGGGTTACCCTATGGCTACACCTTC

clone size: -
J gene: TRBJ2-1
D gene: TRBD1
V gene: TRBV27
CDR3 protein: CASSFRWTGRQFF
CDR3 DNA: TGTGCCAGCAGTTTCAGATGGACAGGAAGGCAGTTCTTC

clone size: few
J gene: TRBJ2-7
D gene: -
V gene: TRBV21-1
CDR3 protein: CASSKVAGESYEQYF
CDR3 DNA: TGTGCCAGCAGCAAAGTCGCAGGGGAAAGTTACGAGCAGTACTTC

clone size: -
J gene: TRBJ1-2
D gene: -
V gene: TRBV28
CDR3 protein: CASSKVQDSFYGYTF
CDR3 DNA: TGTGCCAGCAGCAAAGTCCAGGACAGCTTCTATGGCTACACCTTC

clone size: once
J gene: TRBJ2-2
D gene: -
V gene: TRBV20-1
CDR3 protein: CSASTMNTGELFF
CDR3 DNA: TGCAGTGCTAGTACAATGAACACCGGGGAGCTGTTTTTT

clone size: -
J gene: TRBJ2-1
D gene: -
V gene: TRBV10-1
CDR3 protein: CASSMTQVMEQFF
CDR3 DNA: TGCGCCAGCAGTATGACACAGGTTATGGAGCAGTTCTTC

clone size: -
J gene: TRBJ2-1
D gene: TRBD2
V gene: TRBV13
CDR3 protein: CASSPSTKRERNEQFF
CDR3 DNA: TGTGCCAGCAGCCCGTCGACTAAGCGGGAGAGGAATGAGCAGTTCTTC

clone size: few
J gene: TRBJ1-2
D gene: -
V gene: TRBV7-6
CDR3 protein: CASSYGQNDYGYTF
CDR3 DNA: TGTGCCAGCAGCTACGGACAGAACGACTATGGCTACACCTTC

clone size: few
J gene: TRBJ1-4
D gene: -
V gene: TRBV19
CDR3 protein: CASRAQGLGEKLFF
CDR3 DNA: TGTGCCAGTAGAGCACAGGGTCTAGGGGAAAAACTGTTTTTT

clone size: -
J gene: TRBJ2-7
D gene: TRBD1
V gene: TRBV19
CDR3 protein: CASSIGQGAAYEQYF
CDR3 DNA: TGTGCCAGTAGTATTGGACAGGGGGCTGCGTACGAGCAGTACTTC